The 21 T cell receptor beta chains reported below all come from one sample, sequenced in a study of blood T cell repertoires in COVID-19. The data were produced by immunoSEQ multiplex PCR, yet TCRdb's version contains in-frame clones alone and is incomplete. Seen here are about 260,000 clones, 88% observed once, and the top ten hold about 0.64%. Sequencing input: peripheral blood. All receptors come from a human donor in a cohort sampled during active COVID-19.

The V gene is TRBV19, the J gene TRBJ2-7; TRBD1 is a possible D gene (5 bases). Looked up from germline, CDR1 is LNHDA and CDR2 is SQIVND (reference sequence). The CDR3 is made up of 13 amino acids. Trimming removed 4 bases from V and 7 bases from J, with 14 bases in between. CDR3 in amino acids: CASSTAGSGEQYF. Written as DNA, the CDR3 is TGTGCCAGTAGTACGGCAGGGTCAGGAGAGCAGTACTTC.

The rearrangement joins TRBV30 to TRBJ2-7; the D gene is possibly TRBD2 (5 bases). V gave up 2 bases and J gave up 7 bases, with 15 bases separating them. Germline CDR1 reads GTSNPN; CDR2 reads SVGIG (reference sequence). The CDR3 has 13 residues. CDR3 nucleotide sequence: TGTGCCTGGAGTATCGGAGGCGGCCCGGAGCAGTACTTC. It specifies CAWSIGGGPEQYF.

The rearrangement uses TRBV19 and TRBJ1-2; TRBD1 is a possible D gene (5 bases). This CDR3 has 15 residues. V was cut by 6 bases and J by 4 bases, with 18 bases left in between. CDR1 LNHDA and CDR2 SQIVND come from the germline V gene (reference sequence). CDR3: CASRSGPGRGYGYTF. CDR3 DNA sequence: TGTGCCAGTAGAAGCGGTCCAGGGAGGGGCTATGGCTACACCTTC.

This chain links TRBV6-4 with TRBJ1-2; 9 bases map to TRBD1. Unmatched junction bases numbered 10, after V lost 3 bases and J lost 8 bases. CDR3 size: 15 residues. The V gene's germline CDR1 is MRHNA and CDR2 SNTAGT. In nucleotides, the CDR3 is TGTGCCAGCAGTGAAACCCCGGGACAGGGAAACGGCTACACCTTC. It yields the protein CASSETPGQGNGYTF.

This sequence joins TRBV7-9 and TRBJ2-7; 8 nucleotides agree with TRBD1. The V segment lost 0 bases and the J segment 0 bases; nucleotides outside the gene matches: 7. The germline V gene has CDR1 SEHNR and CDR2 FQNEAQ (reference sequence). This CDR3 contains 17 residues. The CDR3 here is CASSLAYRGTASYEQYF. The CDR3 nucleotides are TGTGCCAGCAGCTTAGCCTACAGGGGGACCGCCTCCTACGAGCAGTACTTC.

The chain links TRBV6-4 to TRBJ1-2, with 7 bases aligning to TRBD1. After removal of 2 bases from V and 4 bases from J, the junction contained 7 bases not matched to a gene. The germline V gene encodes CDR1 MRHNA and CDR2 SNTAGT. CDR3 length: 15 amino acids. This CDR3 reads CASSDPDRELYGYTF. The DNA for the CDR3 is TGTGCCAGCAGTGACCCTGACAGGGAGCTCTATGGCTACACCTTC.

The CDR3 loop reads CASGQSLELFF. CDR3 bases: TGTGCCAGCGGCCAGAGTCTTGAGCTGTTTTTT. The chain joins TRBV6-2 or TRBV6-3 to TRBJ2-2; D gene uncertain. Germline loops: CDR1 MNHEY, CDR2 SVGEGT. The V end lost 8 bases, the J end lost 11 bases, and 12 bases lay between the germline ends. The CDR3 loop spans 11 amino acids.

V and J are TRBV19 and TRBJ2-7; 10 bases are shared with TRBD2. The CDR3 has 15 residues. The germline V gene has CDR1 LNHDA and CDR2 SQIVND (reference sequence). V gave up 4 bases and J gave up 7 bases; unmatched junction bases: 10. The chain's CDR3 is CASSNLAGELGEQYF. The CDR3 coding sequence is TGTGCCAGTAGTAACCTAGCGGGAGAATTGGGGGAGCAGTACTTC.

V is TRBV19 and J is TRBJ2-2; 10 bases map to TRBD2. Germline trimming cut 5 bases from V and 8 bases from J; bases unmatched to any gene: 11. The germline V gene has CDR1 LNHDA and CDR2 SQIVND (reference sequence). The CDR3 length is 16 residues. The CDR3 nucleotides are TGTGCCAGTAGTCCAGCGGGGGGGCCTCTTAGAGGGGAGCTGTTTTTT. This translates into CASSPAGGPLRGELFF.

The rearrangement links TRBV10-1 to TRBJ2-7; D is ambiguous. This CDR3 is 12 amino acids long. Between the trimmed V and J ends, which lost 6 bases and 3 bases, there was a span of 9 bases. The germline V gene encodes CDR1 WNHNN and CDR2 SYGVQD (reference sequence). CDR3 region: CASSELGYEQYF. Written as DNA, the CDR3 is TGCGCCAGCAGCGAGCTAGGCTACGAGCAGTACTTC.

The chain recombines TRBV19 with TRBJ2-7; TRBD2 is a possible D gene (6 bases). The germline V and J ends were trimmed by 3 bases and 2 bases, with 14 bases remaining between them. This CDR3 is 15 amino acids long. CDR1 is LNHDA and CDR2 is SQIVND in the germline V gene (reference sequence). The CDR3 DNA reads as TGTGCCAGTAGTATCGGGGGACGGGACCCCTACGAGCAGTACTTC. Its protein is CASSIGGRDPYEQYF.

The V gene is TRBV7-9, the J gene TRBJ2-7, with 11 bases aligning to TRBD2. V was pared by 5 bases and J by 5 bases, with 5 bases of the junction left unmatched. Germline V gene data show CDR1 as SEHNR and CDR2 as FQNEAQ (reference sequence). The CDR3 has 14 residues. The CDR3 nucleotides read TGTGCCAGCAGCAGAGCGGGACTAGCGGACGAGCAGTACTTC. Translating it yields CASSRAGLADEQYF. Complete variable domain (other parts from reference TRBV7-9 and TRBJ2-7): DTGVSQNPRHKITKRGQNVTFRCDPISEHNRLYWYRQTLGQGPEFLTYFQNEAQLEKSRLLSDRFSAERPKGSFSTLEIQRTEQGDSAMYLCASSRAGLADEQYFGPGTRLTVT.

The V and J genes are TRBV19 and TRBJ1-6; 7 bases agree with TRBD1. CDR1 and CDR2 (germline): LNHDA, SQIVND (reference sequence). The V and J ends lost 6 bases and 6 bases, in that order; junction bases with no gene match: 8. The CDR3 is 15 amino acids. The CDR3 DNA sequence: TGTGCCAGTAGCCCCGGGGGACAGCGTAATTCACCCCTCCACTTT. Translated, it gives CASSPGGQRNSPLHF.

This clone has only one observation. The V call is TRBV6-5, the J call TRBJ1-5; D is uncertain. The CDR3 is 12 residues long. CDR1 MNHEY and CDR2 SVGAGI come from the germline V gene. Between the trimmed V and J ends, which lost 7 bases and 6 bases, there was a span of 10 bases. Written as DNA, the CDR3 is TGTGCCAGCAACCGGGTGAGTCAGCCCCAGCATTTT. This gives the protein CASNRVSQPQHF.

This chain uses TRBV3-1 (or the pseudogene TRBV3-2) with TRBJ2-7; 9 bases align to TRBD2. V dropped 0 bases and J dropped 3; count of bases not matched to a gene: 6. Germline CDR1 reads LGHDT; CDR2 reads YNNKEL (reference sequence). The CDR3 has 16 amino acids. The CDR3 nucleotides read TGTGCCAGCAGCCAAGATGTCCTAGCGGGACGCTACGAGCAGTACTTC. Protein sequence: CASSQDVLAGRYEQYF.

This chain joins TRBV7-9 and TRBJ2-1, with 9 bases matching TRBD2. The CDR3 sequence is 14 residues long. CDR1 is SEHNR and CDR2 is FQNEAQ in the germline V gene (reference sequence). The V segment lost 0 bases and the J segment 8 bases; nucleotides outside the gene matches: 2. CDR3 loop: CASSLAGTSYEQFF. The CDR3, as DNA: TGTGCCAGCAGCTTAGCGGGGACTAGCTATGAGCAGTTCTTC.

The chain is built from TRBV9 and TRBJ1-1, with 7 bases lining up with TRBD1. The CDR3 runs 14 residues. The junction had 0 bases not matched to a gene; V was cut back by 0 bases and J by 1 base. Germline CDR1 and CDR2: SGDLS and YYNGEE. The CDR3 is CASSVGTGNTEAFF. The CDR3 region has the DNA TGTGCCAGCAGCGTAGGGACAGGGAACACTGAAGCTTTCTTT. The entire variable domain, with the rest obtained from reference TRBV9 and TRBJ1-1, is as follows: DSGVTQTPKHLITATGQRVTLRCSPRSGDLSVYWYQQSLDQGLQFLIQYYNGEERAKGNILERFSAQQFPDLHSELNLSSLELGDSALYFCASSVGTGNTEAFFGQGTRLTVV.

The rearrangement links TRBV18 to TRBJ2-1; 7 nucleotides agree with TRBD2. The germline V gene has CDR1 KGHSH and CDR2 LQKENI. The CDR3 length is 17 residues. With V trimmed by 3 bases and J by 4 bases, 12 bases remained unmatched. In nucleotides, the CDR3 is TGTGCCAGCTCACCCGCCGGGACTATCCGTGGGTACAATGAGCAGTTCTTC. Protein: CASSPAGTIRGYNEQFF.

This CDR3 reads CASSQGEGSYNEQFF. The DNA of the CDR3 is TGCGCCAGCAGCCAAGGCGAGGGTTCCTACAATGAGCAGTTCTTC. V and J are TRBV4-1 and TRBJ2-1; D possibly corresponds to TRBD2 (5 bases). Germline V gene sequence: CDR1 MGHRA, CDR2 YSYEKL. The length of the CDR3 is 15 residues. V was clipped by 1 base and J by 1 base, with 8 bases between them.

This chain connects TRBV5-1 to TRBJ2-7; D is perhaps TRBD1 (5 bases). V was cut by 0 bases and J by 3 bases, with 10 bases left in between. Germline CDR1 SGHRS, CDR2 YFSETQ. The CDR3 totals 14 residues. CDR3 region: CASSLGTGIYEQYF. CDR3 sequence (DNA): TGCGCCAGCAGCTTGGGAACAGGTATCTACGAGCAGTACTTC.

V is TRBV30 and J is TRBJ2-7; tentative D call: TRBD1 (5 bases). In germline, CDR1 is GTSNPN, CDR2 SVGIG (reference sequence). The CDR3 totals 13 residues. V was clipped by 0 bases and J by 5 bases, with 11 bases between them. The CDR3 sequence: CAWSVRQGHEQYF. CDR3 nucleotides: TGTGCCTGGAGTGTAAGGCAGGGTCACGAGCAGTACTTC.